Included here is one T cell receptor (beta chain) sequence, with context. Per the original data handling: Using reference gene primer amplification, nucleated cell counts were estimated. The protocol was immunoSEQ multiplex PCR, while the TCRdb copy is restricted to in-frame clones and leaves out a portion. V and J calls and clone size are as listed in that table; D and trimming were resolved from the DNA. The top ten clones hold approximately 18% of a sample with approximately 150,000 clones, around 84% of them seen once. The sample originates from a study of blood T cell repertoires in COVID-19. The wider study: The United States, Italy and Spain provided the acute and convalescent COVID-19 samples. PBMCs, B-cell-depleted T cells, or T cells were the source of the cDNA or gDNA that made up the material.

CDR3 length: 13 residues. V lost 2 bases, J lost 5 bases, and 9 bases lay in between. Germline CDR1 LNHDA, CDR2 SQIVND (reference sequence). The chain recombines TRBV19 with TRBJ1-1, with D unresolved. The sample comprised peripheral blood. The TCR sequence derives from a woman of 80 years or more with acute or convalescent COVID-19. In nucleotides, the CDR3 is TGTGCCAGTAGTATACGAGAGGATACTGAAGCTTTCTTT. This codes for CASSIREDTEAFF. The full variable domain, with the rest looked up from reference TRBV19 and TRBJ1-1, is DGGITQSPKYLFRKEGQNVTLSCEQNLNHDAMYWYRQDPGQGLRLIYYSQIVNDFQKGDIAEGYSVSREKKESFPLTVTSAQKNPTAFYLCASSIREDTEAFFGQGTRLTVV.